What follows are 30 T cell receptor beta chains derived from one specimen sequenced in a study of blood T cell repertoires in COVID-19. Using immunoSEQ multiplex PCR, the repertoire was profiled, and TCRdb retains in-frame clones only, with some absent. The sample lists roughly 250,000 clones, roughly nine tenths occurring once. The source material was PBMCs or T cells enriched from blood (not recorded which). The source of these receptors is a woman in her 30s with acute COVID-19.

CDR3 nucleotides: TGTGCCAGCAGCGTAGGGGGGGTTTTAAGTTTGGGCACTGAAGCTTTCTTT. Protein product: CASSVGGVLSLGTEAFF. The chain is built from TRBV9 and TRBJ1-1; perhaps TRBD1 as D (5 bases). Germline V gene data show CDR1 as SGDLS and CDR2 as YYNGEE. Between the trimmed V and J ends, which lost 0 bases and 4 bases, there was a span of 19 bases. This CDR3 contains 17 residues.

The count of this clone is one. The chain couples TRBV5-4 to TRBJ2-7; the match to TRBD2 covers 8 bases. V trimming: 0 bases; J trimming: 6 bases; junction bases outside the gene matches: 5. Germline loops: CDR1 SGHNT, CDR2 YYREEE (reference sequence). The CDR3 is 14 residues long. The CDR3 DNA reads as TGTGCCAGCAGCTTGGTGAGTAGCGGGACCGAGCAGTACTTC. Encoded protein: CASSLVSSGTEQYF. The full variable domain, with the rest looked up from reference TRBV5-4 and TRBJ2-7, is ETGVTQSPTHLIKTRGQQVTLRCSSQSGHNTVSWYQQALGQGPQFIFQYYREEENGRGNFPPRFSGLQFPNYSSELNVNALELDDSALYLCASSLVSSGTEQYFGPGTRLTVT.

The chain couples TRBV29-1 to TRBJ1-2; 8 bases are a match to TRBD1. Germline V CDR1 and CDR2: SQVTM, ANQGSEA. The V and J ends lost 7 bases and 3 bases, in that order; junction bases with no gene match: 19. The length of the CDR3 is 17 residues. The CDR3 nucleotides are TGCAGCGAACGGGGGATGTTAGGGGACAGGATTGACTATGGCTACACCTTC. Translation gives CSERGMLGDRIDYGYTF. The full variable domain, rest sourced from reference TRBV29-1 and TRBJ1-2, is SAVISQKPSRDICQRGTSLTIQCQVDSQVTMMFWYRQQPGQSLTLIATANQGSEATYESGFVIDKFPISRPNLTFSTLTVSNMSPEDSSIYLCSERGMLGDRIDYGYTFGSGTRLTVV.

The chain has TRBV2 and TRBJ2-3; 10 bases fit TRBD2. CDR1 is SNHLY, CDR2 FYNNEI, per germline. The CDR3 is 15 amino acids. Germline trimming cut 9 bases from V and 2 bases from J; bases unmatched to any gene: 8. CDR3 in amino acids: CASKIGLADTDTQYF. The CDR3, as DNA: TGTGCCAGTAAAATAGGACTAGCGGACACAGATACGCAGTATTTT.

V is TRBV5-1 and J is TRBJ2-7; 8 nucleotides align to TRBD1. Unmatched junction bases numbered 10, after V lost 0 bases and J lost 5 bases. The CDR3 runs 16 residues. Germline V gene data show CDR1 as SGHRS and CDR2 as YFSETQ. The CDR3 DNA is TGCGCCAGCAGCTTGGGTGCCGGGACAGGAGGTAACGAGCAGTACTTC. This translates into CASSLGAGTGGNEQYF.

The V call is TRBV5-6, the J call TRBJ1-2; 9 bases line up with TRBD1. The V segment lost 3 bases and the J segment 5 bases; nucleotides outside the gene matches: 5. CDR3 length equals 14 residues. Germline CDR1 reads SGHDT; CDR2 reads YYEEEE. CDR3 coding DNA: TGTGCCAGCAGCTCGGACGGGACAGGGTATGGCTACACCTTC. This encodes CASSSDGTGYGYTF. Filled out from reference TRBV5-6 and TRBJ1-2, the complete variable domain reads DAGVTQSPTHLIKTRGQQVTLRCSPKSGHDTVSWYQQALGQGPQFIFQYYEEEERQRGNFPDRFSGHQFPNYSSELNVNALLLGDSALYLCASSSDGTGYGYTFGSGTRLTVV.

V is TRBV27 and J is TRBJ2-1; possibly TRBD2 for D (6 bases). This CDR3 spans 14 amino acids. Trimming pared 6 bases from V and 0 bases from J, leaving 9 bases between. The germline CDR1 and CDR2 sequences are MNHEY and SMNVEV (reference sequence). The CDR3: CASSGGRSYNEQFF. The CDR3 DNA is TGTGCCAGCAGCGGGGGACGCTCCTACAATGAGCAGTTCTTC.

This clone was observed a handful of times. The J gene is TRBJ1-2, the V gene TRBV2; D is unclear. The CDR3 spans 13 residues. Germline V gene sequence: CDR1 SNHLY, CDR2 FYNNEI. The V end was cut by 11 bases, the J end by 1 base, with 14 bases between. The CDR3 reads CAGEGGGNYGYTF. As DNA, the CDR3 is TGTGCCGGGGAAGGAGGTGGTAACTATGGCTACACCTTC.

The rearrangement links TRBV11-3 to TRBJ1-4; D possibly corresponds to TRBD1 (5 bases). Germline CDR1 is SGHNT and CDR2 is YENEEA. Trimming took off 5 bases at V and 5 bases at J, with 12 bases between the two ends. CDR3 length equals 14 residues. This CDR3 reads CASSPGGPNEKLFF. DNA for the CDR3: TGTGCCAGCAGCCCGGGGGGTCCCAATGAAAAACTGTTTTTT. Full variable domain (missing parts from reference TRBV11-3 and TRBJ1-4): EAGVVQSPRYKIIEKKQPVAFWCNPISGHNTLYWYLQNLGQGPELLIRYENEEAVDDSQLPKDRFSAERLKGVDSTLKIQPAELGDSAVYLCASSPGGPNEKLFFGSGTQLSVL.

The chain employs TRBV2 and TRBJ2-6, with 7 bases aligning to TRBD2. With V trimmed by 3 bases and J by 2 bases, 4 bases remained unmatched. This CDR3 has 16 amino acids. Germline V gives CDR1 SNHLY, CDR2 FYNNEI. The CDR3 DNA follows: TGTGCCAGCAGTGATCGGGAGGTCCCTGGGGCCAACGTCCTGACTTTC. Protein product: CASSDREVPGANVLTF.

The chain couples TRBV7-2 to TRBJ2-7, with 10 bases matching TRBD2. This CDR3 comprises 16 residues. Germline V gene sequence: CDR1 SGHTA, CDR2 FQGNSA. V was pared by 4 bases and J by 6 bases, with 12 bases of the junction left unmatched. The CDR3 sequence is CASSSLSAGGPSEQYF. In DNA, the CDR3 is TGTGCCAGCAGCTCGCTATCAGCGGGAGGGCCAAGCGAGCAGTACTTC.

The gene calls are TRBV28 and TRBJ1-1; D is unclear. The V end was cut by 5 bases, the J end by 4 bases, with 11 bases between. The germline V gene encodes CDR1 MDHEN and CDR2 SYDVKM. The CDR3 has 13 amino acids. The CDR3 here is CASSPSYGTEAFF. The CDR3 coding sequence is TGTGCCAGCAGTCCATCCTACGGCACTGAAGCTTTCTTT.

V usage is TRBV7-9 and J usage is TRBJ1-2; 12 nucleotides agree with TRBD1. V lost 4 bases, J lost 3 bases, and 12 bases stayed unmatched. The germline CDR1 and CDR2 sequences are SEHNR and FQNEAQ (reference sequence). This CDR3 has 18 amino acids. DNA of the CDR3: TGTGCCAGCAGCTCGTCACGCTCCGGGACAGGGGGCGACTATGGCTACACCTTC. It specifies CASSSSRSGTGGDYGYTF.

This clone appeared a few times. This chain links TRBV19 with TRBJ1-5, with D perhaps TRBD1 (5 bases). The germline V gene has CDR1 LNHDA and CDR2 SQIVND (reference sequence). Between the trimmed V and J ends, which lost 8 bases and 0 bases, there was a span of 14 bases. This CDR3 spans 15 amino acids. This chain's CDR3 is CASSMMGGSNQPQHF. In DNA form, the CDR3 reads TGTGCCAGTTCTATGATGGGGGGTAGCAATCAGCCCCAGCATTTT.

V and J are TRBV9 and TRBJ1-3; TRBD1 is a possible D gene (6 bases). CDR1 is SGDLS, CDR2 YYNGEE, per germline. CDR3 size: 16 residues. Trimming stripped 2 bases from V and 0 bases from J, with 12 bases between. CDR3 sequence (DNA): TGTGCCAGCAGCGTGACCGGGACAATCTCTGGAAACACCATATATTTT. Amino acid sequence: CASSVTGTISGNTIYF. The full variable domain, with the rest looked up from reference TRBV9 and TRBJ1-3, is DSGVTQTPKHLITATGQRVTLRCSPRSGDLSVYWYQQSLDQGLQFLIQYYNGEERAKGNILERFSAQQFPDLHSELNLSSLELGDSALYFCASSVTGTISGNTIYFGEGSWLTVV.

The rearrangement links TRBV7-6 to TRBJ2-5, with 14 bases that match TRBD2. This CDR3 is 16 amino acids long. With 5 bases clipped from V and 1 base from J, the junction kept 3 bases outside the gene matches. The V gene's germline CDR1 is SGHVS and CDR2 FNYEAQ. This CDR3 is CASSMTSGRVQETQYF. In nucleotides, the CDR3 is TGTGCCAGCAGCATGACTAGCGGGAGGGTCCAAGAGACCCAGTACTTC.

The chain combines TRBV18 with TRBJ2-2, with 9 bases matching TRBD2. Germline CDR1 reads KGHSH; CDR2 reads LQKENI. Trimming took 2 bases from V and 0 from J; bases not matched to a gene: 1. The CDR3 is made up of 16 amino acids. The CDR3: CASSPASGANTGELFF. CDR3 sequence (DNA): TGTGCCAGCTCACCAGCTAGCGGGGCGAACACCGGGGAGCTGTTTTTT.

The V gene is TRBV10-3, the J gene TRBJ2-2; 7 bases are a match to TRBD1. This CDR3 contains 14 residues. The V segment lost 6 bases and the J segment 2 bases; nucleotides outside the gene matches: 3. The germline gives CDR1 ENHRY, CDR2 SYGVKD. As DNA, the CDR3 is TGTGCCATCAGGGCAGGGGGAAACACCGGGGAGCTGTTTTTT. It encodes CAIRAGGNTGELFF.

The chain recombines TRBV7-9 with TRBJ1-2; the D gene is possibly TRBD1 (5 bases). CDR3 length: 16 amino acids. Trimming stripped 7 bases from V and 0 bases from J, with 18 bases between. Germline CDR1 SEHNR, CDR2 FQNEAQ (reference sequence). The DNA for the CDR3 is TGTGCCAGCACCCCACCCGCAGGGTGGCCTAACTATGGCTACACCTTC. This gives the protein CASTPPAGWPNYGYTF.

The chain employs TRBV2 and TRBJ2-3; 8 bases agree with TRBD2. Germline V gene sequence: CDR1 SNHLY, CDR2 FYNNEI. This CDR3 is 15 amino acids long. V trimming: 5 bases; J trimming: 2 bases; junction bases outside the gene matches: 6. CDR3 sequence reads: CASSLAGRTTDTQYF. The CDR3 nucleotides are TGTGCCAGCAGTTTAGCGGGACGTACCACAGATACGCAGTATTTT.

CDR3 region: CASRLASGGRAKETQYF. The CDR3 coding sequence is TGTGCCAGCAGGCTGGCGTCCGGGGGACGGGCTAAAGAGACCCAGTACTTC. This sequence joins TRBV28 and TRBJ2-5; tentatively, D is TRBD2 (6 bases). V was shortened by 6 bases and J by 3 bases, with 23 bases between the two germline ends. CDR3 length: 17 amino acids. Germline V gene data show CDR1 as MDHEN and CDR2 as SYDVKM.

A single count supports this clone. The chain recombines TRBV4-3 with TRBJ2-7; 12 nucleotides align to TRBD2. Trimming removed 3 bases from V and 4 bases from J; junction bases left unmatched: 7. This CDR3 has 16 residues. The V gene's germline CDR1 is LGHNA and CDR2 YSLEER. CDR3 nucleotide sequence: TGCGCCAGCAGCCACACGTGGACTAGCGGGAAGTACGAGCAGTACTTC. Translated: CASSHTWTSGKYEQYF.

The rearrangement uses TRBV19 and TRBJ2-1, with 9 positions matching TRBD2. The CDR3 spans 15 residues. Losses at the gene ends were 3 bases for V and 4 bases for J; bases not matched to a gene: 4. CDR1 and CDR2 from the germline V gene are LNHDA and SQIVND (reference sequence). The CDR3 region is CASSIGGRVYNEQFF. Here the CDR3 DNA reads TGTGCCAGTAGTATCGGCGGGAGGGTGTACAATGAGCAGTTCTTC.

The J gene is TRBJ2-1, the V gene TRBV27, with 13 bases matching TRBD2. Germline V lookup: CDR1 MNHEY, CDR2 SMNVEV (reference sequence). This CDR3 has 15 amino acids. Trimming at V came to 4 bases and at J to 9 bases, leaving 6 bases not matched to a gene. The CDR3 region has the DNA TGTGCCAGCAGTTCGGGACTAGCGGGAATCGGTGAGCAGTTCTTC. Its protein is CASSSGLAGIGEQFF.

The J gene is TRBJ1-2, the V gene TRBV13; tentatively, D is TRBD1 (6 bases). Germline V gene sequence: CDR1 PRHDT, CDR2 FYEKMQ (reference sequence). This CDR3 has 13 amino acids. V lost 6 bases, J lost 2 bases, and 10 bases lay in between. CDR3 amino acids: CASSYGQNYGYTF. DNA of the CDR3: TGTGCCAGCAGTTATGGACAGAACTATGGCTACACCTTC.

The chain employs TRBV14 and TRBJ2-1; 12 bases agree with TRBD2. The J segment lost 0 bases and the V segment lost 6 bases, leaving 9 bases of the junction unmatched. The CDR3 length is 18 residues. CDR1 is SGHDN and CDR2 is FVKESK in the germline V gene. The CDR3 DNA reads as TGTGCCAGCAGTGACGGACTAGCGGGACTAATCTCCTACAATGAGCAGTTCTTC. This gives the protein CASSDGLAGLISYNEQFF.

About this clone itself: Other DNA sequences in this sample translate to the same CDR3. J is TRBJ2-3 and V is TRBV19; TRBD2 agrees at 11 bases. This CDR3 region has 15 residues. V was clipped by 2 bases and J by 6 bases; unmatched bases: 4. Germline CDR1 LNHDA, CDR2 SQIVND (reference sequence). CDR3 sequence (DNA): TGTGCCAGTAGTATACTAGCGGGAGGTGCCGATACGCAGTATTTT. Amino acids: CASSILAGGADTQYF.

V and J are TRBV5-1 and TRBJ2-3; D perhaps matches TRBD2 (7 bases). The CDR3 is 20 residues long. Germline V CDR1 and CDR2: SGHRS, YFSETQ. V lost 1 base to trimming and J lost 0 bases, with 24 bases between them. This CDR3 reads CASSLLGGVWKRESTDTQYF. CDR3 DNA: TGCGCCAGCAGCTTGTTAGGGGGGGTTTGGAAGCGGGAAAGCACAGATACGCAGTATTTT.

This chain uses TRBV19 with TRBJ2-7; 7 bases are a match to TRBD2. Germline V gene sequence: CDR1 LNHDA, CDR2 SQIVND (reference sequence). This CDR3 is 13 amino acids long. The J segment lost 0 bases and the V segment lost 4 bases, leaving 0 bases of the junction unmatched. CDR3 nucleotides: TGTGCCAGTAGTACGGGGGGCTCCTACGAGCAGTACTTC. Its protein product is CASSTGGSYEQYF.

This clone has only a few counts. Other DNA sequences within the sample encode an identical CDR3. The chain couples TRBV28 to TRBJ2-7; D is uncertain. CDR3 length: 10 residues. Germline CDR1 MDHEN, CDR2 SYDVKM. The germline V and J ends were trimmed by 3 bases and 7 bases, with 4 bases remaining between them. CDR3 DNA sequence: TGTGCCAGCAGTTTGCGGGAGCAGTACTTC. It translates to CASSLREQYF.